A selection of T cell receptor beta chains follows, all from one sample in a study. TCRdb used MiXCR to reprocess the 5' RACE reads, holding one entry per CDR3 protein. Here the sample spans roughly 23,000 distinct CDR3 sequences, roughly 29% being singletons. Source material: tumor-infiltrating naive CD4+ T cells sorted from the breast tumor. These receptors were taken from a female donor with breast cancer. Each CDR3 is given with its conserved first and last residue. A D gene is named only where the DNA matches it firmly. A clone size is listed for some rows: how often the clone was seen (once, few, many), or a class if it is expanded.

D: TRBD1
size: medium-sized
J: TRBJ1-5
V: TRBV19
length: 16
CDR3: CASSIGTGGANQPQHF
DNA: TGTGCCAGTAGTATTGGGACAGGGGGCGCCAATCAGCCCCAGCATTTT

D: TRBD2
size: many
J: TRBJ2-1
V: TRBV9
length: 17
CDR3: CASSETRLGREVNEQFF
DNA: TGTGCCAGCAGCGAGACCCGGTTAGGGCGGGAGGTCAATGAGCAGTTCTTC

D: TRBD2
size: few
J: TRBJ2-1
V: TRBV5-1
length: 20
CDR3: CASSPGTSGRALSSYNEQFF
DNA: TGCGCCAGCAGCCCGGGGACTAGCGGGAGGGCCTTGAGCTCCTACAATGAGCAGTTCTTC

D: NA
size: NA
J: TRBJ1-3
V: TRBV4-1
length: 14
CDR3: CASSPLISGNTIYF
DNA: TGCGCCAGCAGCCCCCTCATATCTGGAAACACCATATATTTT

D: TRBD2
size: medium-sized
J: TRBJ2-1
V: TRBV5-1
length: 17
CDR3: CASSLLGTSGSSDEQFF
DNA: TGCGCCAGCAGCTTGCTCGGGACTAGCGGGAGTAGCGATGAGCAGTTCTTC

D: NA
size: few
J: TRBJ1-2
V: TRBV7-9
length: 14
CDR3: CASSLGGSNYGYTF
DNA: TGTGCCAGCAGCTTAGGCGGCAGCAACTATGGCTACACCTTC

D: TRBD1
size: NA
J: TRBJ2-7
V: TRBV11-1
length: 14
CDR3: CASSHLDRVYEQYF
DNA: TGTGCCAGCAGCCACCTCGACAGGGTTTACGAGCAGTACTTC

D: TRBD1
size: many
J: TRBJ2-1
V: TRBV6-5
length: 15
CDR3: CASKREGQGYNEQFF
DNA: TGTGCCAGCAAAAGGGAGGGACAGGGGTACAATGAGCAGTTCTTC

D: TRBD1
size: NA
J: TRBJ1-5
V: TRBV7-3
length: 17
CDR3: CASERDRGLSGNQPQHF
DNA: TGTGCCAGCGAAAGAGACAGGGGGCTTTCGGGCAATCAGCCCCAGCATTTT

D: TRBD2
size: few
J: TRBJ2-1
V: TRBV2
length: 15
CDR3: CATREFSGRAFEQFF
DNA: TGTGCCACCAGAGAGTTCAGCGGGAGGGCCTTTGAGCAGTTCTTC

D: NA
size: medium-sized
J: TRBJ2-5
V: TRBV6-1
length: 17
CDR3: CASRPRKGQGREETQYF
DNA: TGTGCCAGCAGACCCCGCAAGGGGCAGGGAAGAGAGGAGACCCAGTACTTC

D: NA
size: NA
J: TRBJ2-3
V: TRBV12-3/TRBV12-4
length: 15
CDR3: CASSLGGFAVDTQYF
DNA: TGTGCCAGCAGTTTAGGGGGTTTCGCAGTAGATACGCAGTATTTT

D: NA
size: NA
J: TRBJ1-5
V: TRBV20-1
length: 13
CDR3: CSAIGHGGQPQHF
DNA: TGCAGTGCTATAGGACACGGCGGACAGCCCCAGCATTTT

D: TRBD2
size: NA
J: TRBJ2-1
V: TRBV29-1
length: 16
CDR3: CSAGPRSGRVMDEQFF
DNA: TGCAGCGCTGGCCCGCGTAGCGGGAGGGTGATGGATGAGCAGTTCTTC

D: NA
size: NA
J: TRBJ1-3
V: TRBV20-1
length: 12
CDR3: CSARGPGNTIYF
DNA: TGCAGTGCTAGGGGCCCTGGAAACACCATATATTTT

D: TRBD2
size: NA
J: TRBJ2-1
V: TRBV6-1
length: 15
CDR3: CASRVAGRGNNGQFF
DNA: TGTGCCAGCAGAGTAGCGGGGAGGGGAAACAATGGGCAGTTCTTC

D: NA
size: NA
J: TRBJ2-7
V: TRBV5-5
length: 14
CDR3: CASSLSGGSYEQYF
DNA: TGTGCCAGCAGCTTGTCGGGGGGCAGTTACGAGCAGTACTTC

D: NA
size: medium-sized
J: TRBJ1-1
V: TRBV5-1
length: 12
CDR3: CASSSGNTEAFF
DNA: TGCGCCAGCAGCTCGGGGAACACTGAAGCTTTCTTT

D: NA
size: NA
J: TRBJ2-1
V: TRBV5-1
length: 13
CDR3: CASRDDSYNEQFF
DNA: TGCGCCAGCCGGGACGACTCCTACAATGAGCAGTTCTTC

D: NA
size: NA
J: TRBJ2-4
V: TRBV15
length: 14
CDR3: CATSKTDRQNIQYF
DNA: TGTGCCACCAGCAAAACGGACAGACAAAACATTCAGTACTTC

D: NA
size: NA
J: TRBJ2-1
V: TRBV3-1
length: 13
CDR3: CASSQVGDNEQFF
DNA: TGTGCCAGCAGCCAAGTAGGGGACAATGAGCAGTTCTTC

D: NA
size: few
J: TRBJ2-1
V: TRBV4-1
length: 15
CDR3: CASSPQYPPYNEQFF
DNA: TGCGCCAGCAGCCCTCAGTACCCCCCCTACAATGAGCAGTTCTTC

D: NA
size: medium-sized
J: TRBJ2-4
V: TRBV12-3/TRBV12-4
length: 15
CDR3: CASSFAGLAKNIQYF
DNA: TGTGCCAGCAGTTTCGCGGGTCTAGCCAAAAACATTCAGTACTTC